Presented here are 10 T cell receptor beta chains from one specimen sequenced in a study of cytomegalovirus exposure and HLA in healthy donors. PCR primers comprised 60 Vbeta and 13 Jbeta primers. Here immunoSEQ multiplex PCR was the method, and the copy in TCRdb shows in-frame clones only, minus some. The table includes 120,000 or so clones, 55% to 75% detected once. Sample: PBMCs. Source of these receptors: a man younger than 45 in good health and CMV-seropositive.

This rearrangement joins TRBV7-2 to TRBJ2-5, with D tentatively TRBD2 (5 bases). Germline V gives CDR1 SGHTA, CDR2 FQGNSA. CDR3 length equals 15 residues. The V end was cut by 2 bases, the J end by 0 bases, with 10 bases between. Written as DNA, the CDR3 is TGTGCCAGCAGCTTATGGGGAGCTAACCAAGAGACCCAGTACTTC. Protein: CASSLWGANQETQYF. Full variable domain (remainder filled in from reference TRBV7-2 and TRBJ2-5): GAGVSQSPSNKVTEKGKDVELRCDPISGHTALYWYRQSLGQGLEFLIYFQGNSAPDKSGLPSDRFSAERTGGSVSTLTIQRTQQEDSAVYLCASSLWGANQETQYFGPGTRLLVL.

The chain uses TRBV11-1 and TRBJ1-4, with 10 bases lining up with TRBD1. Germline CDR1 is SGHAT and CDR2 is FQDESV (reference sequence). V dropped 5 bases and J dropped 8; count of bases not matched to a gene: 5. This CDR3 spans 14 amino acids. CDR3 sequence: CASSPGQGEEKLFF. CDR3 bases: TGTGCCAGCAGCCCTGGACAGGGGGAAGAAAAACTGTTTTTT.

The chain joins TRBV5-1 to TRBJ2-1; 13 bases fit TRBD2. Trimming cost V 4 bases and J 8 bases; bases outside gene matches: 6. Germline assignment: CDR1 SGHRS and CDR2 YFSETQ. The length of the CDR3 is 15 residues. The CDR3 nucleotides read TGCGCCAGCAGCGAAAGACTAGCGGGAGGTTATGAGCAGTTCTTC. Its protein is CASSERLAGGYEQFF.

Note on this clone: Compared with germline, one end of the junction differs, possibly owing to a read error. The chain joins TRBV7-7 to TRBJ2-7; tentatively, D is TRBD1 (6 bases). CDR1 is SSHAT, CDR2 FNYEAQ, per germline (reference sequence). This CDR3 has 14 amino acids. Written as DNA, the CDR3 is TGTGCTAGCAGCTTAGAGGGACACACCTACGAGCAGTACTTC. It codes for CASSLEGHTYEQYF.

This chain links TRBV7-6 with TRBJ2-7; tentatively, D is TRBD2 (6 bases). V lost 3 bases, J lost 5 bases, and 11 bases lay in between. The CDR3 runs to 13 residues. From germline, CDR1 is SGHVS and CDR2 FNYEAQ. In DNA form, the CDR3 reads TGTGCCAGCAGCTTGGGACTTGGGGACGAGCAGTACTTC. Translating it yields CASSLGLGDEQYF.

This clone was seen only a few times. This rearrangement joins TRBV29-1 to TRBJ1-2; TRBD1 aligns across 10 bases. V lost 7 bases and J lost 8; bases outside the gene matches: 10. Germline V CDR1 and CDR2: SQVTM, ANQGSEA. The CDR3 totals 13 residues. The CDR3 is CSAQRDRGSGYTF. The CDR3 DNA reads as TGCAGCGCCCAAAGGGACAGGGGTTCAGGCTACACCTTC.

This clone appeared many times. This chain joins TRBV6-1 and TRBJ1-4, with 7 bases that match TRBD1. Germline V gene lookup returns CDR1 MNHNS and CDR2 SASEGT. CDR3 size: 15 residues. V dropped 0 bases and J dropped 8; count of bases not matched to a gene: 6. The CDR3 DNA reads as TGTGCCAGCAGTGAAGCGACAGGGACTGGAGAAAAACTGTTTTTT. Residues: CASSEATGTGEKLFF.

This clone was counted a few times. The DNA for the CDR3 is TGTGCCAGCAGCCCGTATGGACTAGCGGGAGGGAAGGTTGAGCAGTTCTTC. Translating it yields CASSPYGLAGGKVEQFF. V usage is TRBV7-6 and J usage is TRBJ2-1; 15 nucleotides line up with TRBD2. J was trimmed by 9 bases and V by 5 bases; bases with no gene match: 11. CDR3 length equals 17 residues. The germline gives CDR1 SGHVS, CDR2 FNYEAQ. Based on the CDR3 plus reference TRBV7-6 and TRBJ2-1, the full variable domain is GAGVSQSPRYKVTKRGQDVALRCDPISGHVSLYWYRQALGQGPEFLTYFNYEAQQDKSGLPNDRFSAERPEGSISTLTIQRTEQRDSAMYRCASSPYGLAGGKVEQFFGPGTRLTVL.

The V and J genes are TRBV12-1 and TRBJ2-3; the table names TRBD2, a call not compared with the DNA. TRBV12-1 is a known pseudogene. CDR3 length: 15 residues. The CDR3 region is CASSFVTSLTDTQYF. CDR3 DNA sequence: TGTGCCAGCAGCTTTGTGACTAGCCTCACAGATACGCAGTATTTT.

The sample holds one count of this clone. J is TRBJ1-4 and V is TRBV18, with D maybe TRBD1 (6 bases). CDR1 and CDR2 (germline): KGHSH, LQKENI. The V and J ends lost 4 bases and 0 bases respectively, with 9 bases between them. CDR3 length equals 15 residues. DNA for the CDR3: TGTGCCAGCTCACAGTACAGGGCAACTAATGAAAAACTGTTTTTT. Its translation is CASSQYRATNEKLFF.